These 10 T cell receptor beta chains were all obtained from the same sample, sequenced in a study of T cells in Graves' hyperthyroidism and ophthalmopathy. Using RNA transcripts as the source, TCR beta CDR3 regions were amplified. With the HTBI primer set, the TCR CDR3 went through a first round of RT-PCR. TCRdb reanalysed the multiplex PCR reads using MiXCR and keeps one entry per CDR3 protein. This table has approximately 610,000 distinct CDR3 sequences, approximately 14% appearing once. The material sequenced was blood. The receptors were gathered from a woman in her 40s with Graves' ophthalmopathy.

This clonotype appeared many times. The rearrangement uses TRBV12-3 or TRBV12-4 and TRBJ2-5; no clear D. Trimming stripped 6 bases from V and 7 bases from J, with 15 bases between. This CDR3 has 13 residues. The CDR3 loop reads CASRPRAWGTQYF. The CDR3 region has the DNA TGTGCCAGCAGGCCCCGGGCTTGGGGGACCCAGTACTTC.

This clonotype was seen only a few times. V is TRBV29-1 and J is TRBJ2-2, with D perhaps assigned TRBD1 or TRBD2 (5 bases each). This CDR3 has 14 residues. CDR1 and CDR2 (germline): SQVTM, ANQGSEA. Trimming took 0 bases from V and 4 from J, leaving 9 bases between them. The CDR3 region is CSVEEGDGTGELFF. The CDR3 coding sequence is TGCAGCGTTGAAGAAGGGGACGGCACCGGGGAGCTGTTTTTT.

This clonotype appeared many times. The gene calls are TRBV6-1 and TRBJ2-5; D is possibly TRBD1 (6 bases). The ends were cut back, 3 bases at V and 5 bases at J, with 19 bases in the middle. Germline CDR1 MNHNS, CDR2 SASEGT. The length of the CDR3 is 16 residues. The CDR3 region has the DNA TGTGCCAGCAGTGACACAACCAGCAGGGGCGGGGAGACCCAGTACTTC. Its protein is CASSDTTSRGGETQYF.

This chain links TRBV6-2 or TRBV6-3 with TRBJ1-2; 10 bases are shared with TRBD1. The CDR3 totals 14 residues. J was trimmed by 5 bases and V by 5 bases; bases with no gene match: 5. Germline V gene data show CDR1 as MNHEY and CDR2 as SVGEGT. CDR3 nucleotide sequence: TGTGCCAGCAGTCCGGGACAGGGGCATTATGGCTACACCTTC. This codes for CASSPGQGHYGYTF.

This sequence joins TRBV6-1 and TRBJ2-7; D might be TRBD2 (6 bases). The CDR3 is 13 residues long. CDR1 is MNHNS and CDR2 is SASEGT in the germline V gene. Trimming removed 8 bases from V and 2 bases from J, with 13 bases in between. CDR3 protein: CASRTSRTYEQYF. CDR3 coding DNA: TGTGCCAGCCGCACTAGCCGCACCTACGAGCAGTACTTC.

This rearrangement joins TRBV18 to TRBJ1-1; D unclear. V was cut by 2 bases and J by 3 bases, with 10 bases left in between. Germline V CDR1 and CDR2: KGHSH, LQKENI. This CDR3 is built from 14 residues. CDR3 in amino acids: CASSPSPQDTEAFF. The CDR3 DNA follows: TGTGCCAGCTCACCAAGTCCTCAGGACACTGAAGCTTTCTTT.

The rearrangement uses TRBV4-1 and TRBJ2-6; unclear D gene. The CDR3 runs to 17 residues. CDR1 MGHRA and CDR2 YSYEKL come from the germline V gene. V lost 1 base to trimming and J lost 2 bases, with 12 bases between them. This CDR3 reads CASSQAPFAAGANVLTF. CDR3 coding DNA: TGCGCCAGCAGCCAAGCTCCCTTTGCGGCTGGGGCCAACGTCCTGACTTTC.

This clonotype appeared many times. The J gene is TRBJ2-5, the V gene TRBV6-1; D might be TRBD2 (6 bases). Germline CDR1 and CDR2: MNHNS and SASEGT. This CDR3 is 14 amino acids long. Trimming shortened V by 10 bases and J by 2 bases, and 17 bases separated the two germline ends. The CDR3 spells CATYKVGGQETQYF. CDR3 coding DNA: TGTGCCACCTATAAGGTGGGGGGACAAGAGACCCAGTACTTC.

This clonotype occurred many times. The chain is built from TRBV12-3 or TRBV12-4 and TRBJ2-5; maybe TRBD2 (7 bases). V shed 2 bases and J shed 4 bases, with 11 bases lying between them. CDR3 length: 14 residues. The CDR3 DNA follows: TGTGCCAGCAGTTTACGGGGGGCGGCAGAGACCCAGTACTTC. Translating it yields CASSLRGAAETQYF.

In this sample, this clonotype turned up many times. The V and J genes are TRBV6-2 or TRBV6-3 and TRBJ1-1; no clear D gene. The germline V gene encodes CDR1 MNHEY and CDR2 SVGEGT. Trimming pared 4 bases from V and 5 bases from J, leaving 8 bases between. The CDR3 loop spans 12 amino acids. The chain's CDR3 is CASSSASTEAFF. CDR3 coding DNA: TGTGCCAGCAGTTCCGCGAGTACTGAAGCTTTCTTT.